This TCR beta chain was recorded in a study of blood T cells in healthy people across ages. Study in general: About one barcoded beta molecule was captured per two T cells (by template switching).

Turning to this clonotype: Its antigen is still unknown.

A J-beta primer mix and a sample-barcoded 5' primer were used in a second PCR of about 6 to 12 cycles. TCRdb processed the 5' RACE reads anew with MiXCR; each CDR3 protein has one entry. The sample records around 1,000,000 distinct CDR3 sequences, about 25% being singletons. Trimming took 3 bases from V and 4 from J, leaving 9 bases between them. In germline, CDR1 is ENHRY, CDR2 SYGVKD. CDR3 length: 13 amino acids. Study findings and constraints: Greater diversity and more naive CD4+ cells were seen in long-lived donors than in aged donors. Roughly linear age-related decline in beta diversity appeared, significant by age about 40.

The same specimen was also included in a second study, on T cells of mothers and their children.

The sequence was obtained from a girl aged 2-15 years in good health. Sequencing was carried out using blood. This chain joins TRBV10-3 and TRBJ1-2, with no clear D. The CDR3 DNA reads as TGTGCCATCAGTGACCAGGTTATCTATGGCTACACCTTC. This encodes CAISDQVIYGYTF.